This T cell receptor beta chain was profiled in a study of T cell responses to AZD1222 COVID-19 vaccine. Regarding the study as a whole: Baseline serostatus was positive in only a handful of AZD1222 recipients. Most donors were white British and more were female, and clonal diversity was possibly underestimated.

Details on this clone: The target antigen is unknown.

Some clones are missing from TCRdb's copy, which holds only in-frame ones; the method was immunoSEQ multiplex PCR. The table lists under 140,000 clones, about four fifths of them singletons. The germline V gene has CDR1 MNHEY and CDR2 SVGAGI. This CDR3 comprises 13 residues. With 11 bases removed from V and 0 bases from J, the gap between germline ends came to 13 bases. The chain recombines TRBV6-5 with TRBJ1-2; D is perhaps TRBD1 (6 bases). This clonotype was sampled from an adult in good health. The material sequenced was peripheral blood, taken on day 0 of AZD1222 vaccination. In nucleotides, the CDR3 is TGTGCCGGGGGACATCTTCCTAACTATGGCTACACCTTC. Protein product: CAGGHLPNYGYTF.